The 28 T cell receptor beta chains given below trace back to one sample, sequenced in a study of Tregs in tolerant kidney transplant recipients. Here immunoSEQ multiplex PCR was the method, and the copy in TCRdb shows in-frame clones only, minus some. Among fewer than 20,000 clones, roughly 82% were seen once, and the ten largest hold 2.5%. Material for sequencing was Tregs from blood. The receptors here all came from a human donor in good health.

The V call is TRBV27, the J call TRBJ2-1; 12 bases map to TRBD2. The CDR3 sequence is 17 residues long. Germline V gene sequence: CDR1 MNHEY, CDR2 SMNVEV (reference sequence). V lost 3 bases to trimming and J lost 9 bases; unmatched junction nucleotides: 12. The chain's CDR3 is CASSLGTLAGGGGEQFF. CDR3 bases: TGTGCCAGCAGTTTGGGAACACTAGCGGGGGGTGGTGGTGAGCAGTTCTTC.

This chain uses TRBV5-4 with TRBJ1-1; no clear D gene. Germline lookup yields CDR1 SGHNT and CDR2 YYREEE (reference sequence). V lost 7 bases, J lost 0 bases, and 16 bases lay in between. The CDR3 spans 15 residues. Here the CDR3 reads CASSSGGSMNTEAFF. DNA for the CDR3: TGTGCCAGCTCCTCAGGCGGATCCATGAACACTGAAGCTTTCTTT. The whole variable domain, remainder taken from reference TRBV5-4 and TRBJ1-1, is ETGVTQSPTHLIKTRGQQVTLRCSSQSGHNTVSWYQQALGQGPQFIFQYYREEENGRGNFPPRFSGLQFPNYSSELNVNALELDDSALYLCASSSGGSMNTEAFFGQGTRLTVV.

This sequence joins TRBV15 and TRBJ2-6, with D possibly matching TRBD1 (5 bases). Trimming removed 3 bases from V and 0 bases from J, with 9 bases in between. CDR1 LNHNV and CDR2 YYDKDF come from the germline V gene (reference sequence). The CDR3 extends over 16 amino acids. CDR3 sequence: CATSRGRGSGANVLTF. The CDR3 nucleotides are TGTGCCACCAGCAGGGGAAGGGGCTCTGGGGCCAACGTCCTGACTTTC.

The V gene is TRBV28, the J gene TRBJ1-2; D remains ambiguous. The V gene's germline CDR1 is MDHEN and CDR2 SYDVKM. The V end lost 2 bases, the J end lost 5 bases, and 18 bases lay between the germline ends. The CDR3 loop spans 16 amino acids. CDR3 residues: CASSLGSLLGWYGYTF. The CDR3 DNA follows: TGTGCCAGCAGTTTAGGTAGCCTCCTCGGGTGGTATGGCTACACCTTC.

The V and J genes are TRBV7-9 and TRBJ1-2; TRBD1 might be the D (5 bases). Germline CDR1 is SEHNR and CDR2 is FQNEAQ (reference sequence). V was shortened by 1 base and J by 6 bases, with 15 bases between the two germline ends. The CDR3 has 15 amino acids. CDR3 in amino acids: CASSLGDWAIDGYTF. CDR3 bases: TGTGCCAGCAGCTTAGGGGACTGGGCCATTGATGGCTACACCTTC. The full variable domain, completed using reference TRBV7-9 and TRBJ1-2, is DTGVSQNPRHKITKRGQNVTFRCDPISEHNRLYWYRQTLGQGPEFLTYFQNEAQLEKSRLLSDRFSAERPKGSFSTLEIQRTEQGDSAMYLCASSLGDWAIDGYTFGSGTRLTVV.

The gene calls are TRBV6-6 and TRBJ2-7; D perhaps matches TRBD1 (6 bases). The V end lost 6 bases, the J end lost 4 bases, and 10 bases lay between the germline ends. This CDR3 is 12 amino acids long. Germline V lookup: CDR1 MNHNY, CDR2 SVGAGI (reference sequence). The CDR3 spells CASSHTGYEQYF. The CDR3 DNA sequence: TGTGCCAGCAGCCATACAGGGTACGAGCAGTACTTC.

V gene TRBV5-1 combines with J gene TRBJ1-4; D call uncertain. There are 15 residues in the CDR3. From germline, CDR1 is SGHRS and CDR2 YFSETQ. The V end was cut by 0 bases, the J end by 6 bases, with 12 bases between. CDR3 in DNA: TGCGCCAGCAGCTTGGGTCGGACGTTCGATGAAAAACTGTTTTTT. Protein product: CASSLGRTFDEKLFF.

V gene TRBV1 combines with J gene TRBJ2-3; the listed D gene, TRBD2, was not tested against the DNA. TRBV1 is shown as a pseudogene. The CDR3 is 18 residues long. The CDR3 here is CTSSQVLSGSCVQASQYF. CDR3 sequence (DNA): TGCACCAGCAGCCAAGTTCTATCGGGAAGTTGCGTCCAAGCGTCGCAGTATTTT.

In DNA, the CDR3 is TGCACCAGCAGCCTGCCTTCGGGACGGAAACGGAGCGGGAACACTGAAGCTTTCTTT. It translates to CTSSLPSGRKRSGNTEAFF. This chain uses TRBV1 with TRBJ1-1. TRBV1 is described as a pseudogene. This CDR3 comprises 19 residues.

CDR3 DNA: TGTGCCAGTAGTATAGGCAGGGAGTTCAATGAGCAGTTCTTC. Translated, it gives CASSIGREFNEQFF. The chain is built from TRBV19 and TRBJ2-1, with D tentatively TRBD1 or TRBD2 (5 bases each). With 1 base removed from V and 6 bases from J, the gap between germline ends came to 10 bases. CDR1 LNHDA and CDR2 SQIVND come from the germline V gene (reference sequence). The length of the CDR3 is 14 residues.

The V gene is TRBV20-1, the J gene TRBJ1-1, with D possibly being TRBD1 (5 bases). V shed 3 bases and J shed 7 bases, with 9 bases lying between them. The CDR3 is 11 amino acids. Germline V gives CDR1 DFQATT, CDR2 SNEGSKA (reference sequence). The CDR3 here is CSASGRGEAFF. For the CDR3, the DNA is TGCAGTGCTAGTGGTAGGGGTGAAGCTTTCTTT.

This chain joins TRBV19 and TRBJ2-2; TRBD1 is a possible D gene (5 bases). Germline CDR1 LNHDA, CDR2 SQIVND (reference sequence). This CDR3 is 15 amino acids long. The ends were cut back, 7 bases at V and 2 bases at J, with 14 bases in the middle. The CDR3 loop is CASTITGFNTGELFF. CDR3 DNA: TGTGCCAGTACCATAACAGGATTCAACACCGGGGAGCTGTTTTTT.

The chain is built from TRBV5-1 and TRBJ2-7; maybe TRBD2 (6 bases). The CDR3 extends over 13 amino acids. Trimming removed 9 bases from V and 3 bases from J, with 16 bases in between. CDR1 is SGHRS and CDR2 is YFSETQ in the germline V gene. In DNA form, the CDR3 reads TGCGCCACCCCGGGGTGGGGGGTCTACGAGCAGTACTTC. Encoded protein: CATPGWGVYEQYF.

The chain couples TRBV5-1 to TRBJ1-2; D call uncertain. Trimming removed 5 bases at V and 5 bases at J, with 10 bases between. This CDR3 contains 12 residues. Germline-derived CDR1 and CDR2 are SGHRS and YFSETQ. This CDR3 reads CASSPGFYGYTF. In DNA form, the CDR3 reads TGCGCCAGCAGTCCGGGGTTTTATGGCTACACCTTC.

This clone was counted between two and nine times. J is TRBJ1-2 and V is TRBV7-8, with D possibly matching TRBD1 (6 bases). V was shortened by 3 bases and J by 4 bases, with 15 bases between the two germline ends. Germline V gives CDR1 SGHVS, CDR2 FQNEAQ. This CDR3 has 15 residues. The CDR3 protein is CASSFMRTELYGYTF. For the CDR3, the DNA is TGTGCCAGCAGCTTCATGAGGACAGAACTCTATGGCTACACCTTC.

V and J are TRBV4-1 and TRBJ2-1; no clear D. Per germline, CDR1 MGHRA and CDR2 YSYEKL. There are 16 residues in the CDR3. The V and J ends lost 0 bases and 8 bases respectively, with 17 bases between them. CDR3 amino acids: CASSQDPYLKLHEQFF. The CDR3 coding sequence is TGCGCCAGCAGCCAAGACCCCTACCTAAAACTACATGAGCAGTTCTTC.

The V call is TRBV15, the J call TRBJ2-7; possibly TRBD1 for D (6 bases). V lost 6 bases and J lost 9, with 21 bases in between. CDR3 size: 14 residues. Germline assignment: CDR1 LNHNV and CDR2 YYDKDF (reference sequence). The CDR3 is CATSPGHPLFGQYF. The DNA for the CDR3 is TGTGCCACCAGTCCGGGACATCCTTTATTTGGGCAGTACTTC. The full variable domain, its missing parts supplied by reference TRBV15 and TRBJ2-7, is DAMVIQNPRYQVTQFGKPVTLSCSQTLNHNVMYWYQQKSSQAPKLLFHYYDKDFNNEADTPDNFQSRRPNTSFCFLDIRSPGLGDTAMYLCATSPGHPLFGQYFGPGTRLTVT.

This chain connects TRBV4-2 to TRBJ2-7, with D possibly matching TRBD2 (5 bases). This CDR3 comprises 13 residues. Germline V CDR1 and CDR2: LGHNA, YNFKEQ. The germline V and J ends were trimmed by 0 bases and 8 bases, with 11 bases remaining between them. The CDR3 DNA reads TGTGCCAGCAGCCAAGAGATCGGAGGCAAGCAGTACTTC. It yields the protein CASSQEIGGKQYF.

The chain joins TRBV15 to TRBJ2-7; TRBD2 aligns across 13 bases. CDR3 length: 15 amino acids. CDR1 LNHNV and CDR2 YYDKDF come from the germline V gene (reference sequence). J was trimmed by 2 bases and V by 5 bases; bases with no gene match: 3. CDR3 nucleotide sequence: TGTGCCACCAGCGGAGGACTAGCGGGGGCCTACGAGCAGTACTTC. As protein: CATSGGLAGAYEQYF.

By sample fraction, this clone is medium-sized (0.01 to 0.1%). J is TRBJ1-1 and V is TRBV5-1; the D gene is possibly TRBD1 (6 bases). V gave up 3 bases and J gave up 1 base, with 10 bases separating them. The CDR3 is 14 amino acids. Germline CDR1 SGHRS, CDR2 YFSETQ. In DNA form, the CDR3 reads TGCGCCAGCAGCTCACTACAGGGGAACACTGAAGCTTTCTTT. Protein: CASSSLQGNTEAFF.

The rearrangement uses TRBV7-9 and TRBJ2-3; D gene ambiguous. Between the trimmed V and J ends, which lost 2 bases and 4 bases, there was a span of 10 bases. The CDR3 is 14 amino acids. Germline-derived CDR1 and CDR2 are SEHNR and FQNEAQ (reference sequence). The CDR3 DNA sequence: TGTGCCAGCAGCTTATCCAGTGGCTCAGATACGCAGTATTTT. It encodes CASSLSSGSDTQYF.

This clone was seen only once. The chain employs TRBV30 and TRBJ2-3, with unresolved D. Trimming stripped 0 bases from V and 0 bases from J, with 10 bases between. The germline V gene has CDR1 GTSNPN and CDR2 SVGIG (reference sequence). The CDR3 spans 15 residues. The CDR3: CAWSVMGPSTDTQYF. Written as DNA, the CDR3 is TGTGCCTGGAGTGTAATGGGCCCTAGCACAGATACGCAGTATTTT. Together with reference TRBV30 and TRBJ2-3, the CDR3 gives the full variable domain: SQTIHQWPATLVQPVGSPLSLECTVEGTSNPNLYWYRQAAGRGLQLLFYSVGIGQISSEVPQNLSASRPQDRQFILSSKKLLLSDSGFYLCAWSVMGPSTDTQYFGPGTRLTVL.

This chain joins TRBV7-2 and TRBJ1-2; no reliable D call. The length of the CDR3 is 12 residues. Trimming removed 10 bases from V and 6 bases from J, with 15 bases in between. Germline V gives CDR1 SGHTA, CDR2 FQGNSA. The CDR3 DNA sequence: TGTGCCACCCATGCCTTATCGAATGGCTACACCTTC. This sequence encodes CATHALSNGYTF.

The chain couples TRBV5-5 to TRBJ2-7, with D perhaps TRBD2 (6 bases). CDR3 length: 13 amino acids. Deletions cut 4 bases from V and 2 bases from J, with 10 bases between. Germline V gene lookup returns CDR1 SGHKS and CDR2 YYEKEE (reference sequence). The CDR3 DNA follows: TGTGCCAGCAGCGCGGCGGGGCCCTACGAGCAGTACTTC. This sequence encodes CASSAAGPYEQYF. Looking up the rest from reference TRBV5-5 and TRBJ2-7 gives the full variable domain: DAGVTQSPTHLIKTRGQQVTLRCSPISGHKSVSWYQQVLGQGPQFIFQYYEKEERGRGNFPDRFSARQFPNYSSELNVNALLLGDSALYLCASSAAGPYEQYFGPGTRLTVT.

The CDR3 DNA is TGCGCCAGCAGCTTTCGGGGTAGAGAGACCCAGTACTTC. It translates to CASSFRGRETQYF. The chain uses TRBV5-1 and TRBJ2-5, with D possibly matching TRBD2 (5 bases). With 2 bases removed from V and 4 bases from J, the gap between germline ends came to 9 bases. CDR3 size: 13 residues. CDR1 SGHRS and CDR2 YFSETQ come from the germline V gene.

CDR3 protein: CASSSPGQMNTGELFF. The DNA for the CDR3 is TGTGCCAGCAGCTCCCCGGGACAGATGAACACCGGGGAGCTGTTTTTT. The chain combines TRBV7-8 with TRBJ2-2, with 7 positions matching TRBD1. The CDR3 contains 16 residues. The germline CDR1 and CDR2 sequences are SGHVS and FQNEAQ. The J segment lost 1 base and the V segment lost 4 bases, leaving 6 bases of the junction unmatched.

This clone occurred once. The chain links TRBV19 to TRBJ2-7; 7 bases fit TRBD1. With V trimmed by 6 bases and J by 3 bases, 8 bases remained unmatched. The CDR3 consists of 14 residues. Per the germline V gene, CDR1 is LNHDA and CDR2 is SQIVND (reference sequence). DNA of the CDR3: TGTGCCAGTAGCCCTAGACAGGGCGGCTACGAGCAGTACTTC. Its translation: CASSPRQGGYEQYF.

This chain uses TRBV12-5 with TRBJ2-3, with unresolved D. The CDR3 runs 11 residues. V gave up 6 bases and J gave up 6 bases, with 7 bases separating them. The germline CDR1 and CDR2 sequences are LGHNT and FRNRAP. The CDR3 reads CASGMGDTQYF. CDR3 bases: TGTGCTAGTGGAATGGGGGATACGCAGTATTTT. The full variable domain, with the rest looked up from reference TRBV12-5 and TRBJ2-3, is DARVTQTPRHKVTEMGQEVTMRCQPILGHNTVFWYRQTMMQGLELLAYFRNRAPLDDSGMPKDRFSAEMPDATLATLKIQPSEPRDSAVYFCASGMGDTQYFGPGTRLTVL.